This T cell receptor beta chain is drawn from a study of chemoradiotherapy in HPV16-positive cancers. Some clones are missing from TCRdb's copy, which holds only in-frame ones; the method was immunoSEQ multiplex PCR. The sample yields 20,000 to 30,000 clones, approximately 93% seen once. Study observations and caveats: HPV-specific T cells were functionally defined from only a couple of HPV16-positive patients.

The V gene's germline CDR1 is SGHRS and CDR2 YFSETQ. The CDR3 sequence is 17 residues long. As concerns this clone: The antigen is not known. At one end the junction does not follow the germline gene, possibly because of a read error.

This specimen was acquired from a patient who underwent chemoradiotherapy. The gene calls are TRBV5-1 and TRBJ1-1, with TRBD1 matching over 9 bases. The clonotype originates from a human donor with HPV-associated anogenital cancer. The CDR3 reads CASSSSGTGFSNIEAFF. CDR3 sequence (DNA): TGCGCCAGCAGCTCTTCCGGGACAGGGTTCTCGAACATTGAAGCTTTCTTT.